The present T cell receptor (beta chain) was sequenced within a study of blood T cell repertoires in COVID-19. Background on the study: Sites in the United States, Italy and Spain provided acute and convalescent COVID-19 samples. Sources were T cells, B-cell-depleted T cells, or PBMCs; the material itself was cDNA or gDNA.

Under the authors' procedure: Using reference gene primer amplification, nucleated cell counts were estimated. Generated by immunoSEQ multiplex PCR, the TCRdb table keeps only in-frame clones and is missing some. V and J calls and clone size are copied from that table; D and trimming were computed from the DNA. This repertoire shows over 250,000 clones, approximately 90% found once; its top ten account for 0.75% to 1%. With respect to this clone: This likely comes from a read error, as the CDR3 has no conserved phenylalanine or tryptophan at its end. It is unclear where the CDR3 begins or ends on the DNA, so no DNA is shown, and the CDR3 is as TCRdb lists it.

The germline gives CDR1 SGHVS, CDR2 FQNEAQ. The CDR3 is made up of 10 amino acids, end residues included. The source of this sequence is a woman aged 40 to 50 who had recovered from COVID-19. The chain uses TRBV7-8 and TRBJ2-7; no DNA check was done on the table's D call, TRBD1. Material: peripheral blood. The CDR3 loop reads CASSPGGPGT.